Listed here are 32 T cell receptor beta chains from one sample, sequenced in a study of cytomegalovirus exposure and HLA in healthy donors. The study ran its PCR with 60 Vbeta and 13 Jbeta primers. Clones were sequenced by immunoSEQ multiplex PCR, and TCRdb holds only the in-frame ones, with some missing. In all, the sample yields about 110,000 clones. The sequenced sample was PBMCs. These receptors all come from a man aged 45-60 years in good health and CMV-seronegative.

The rearrangement uses TRBV7-2 and TRBJ2-5; TRBD2 matches 9 bases. V gave up 1 base and J gave up 5 bases; unmatched junction bases: 8. Looked up from germline, CDR1 is SGHTA and CDR2 is FQGNSA. The CDR3 sequence is 16 residues long. DNA of the CDR3: TGTGCCAGCAGCTTAGACGGCGGGGGGGCCGGGGAGACCCAGTACTTC. Its protein is CASSLDGGGAGETQYF.

The gene calls are TRBV4-3 and TRBJ1-1; 10 bases are a match to TRBD1. V gave up 3 bases and J gave up 9 bases; unmatched junction bases: 7. Germline CDR1 reads LGHNA; CDR2 reads YSLEER. There are 14 residues in the CDR3. The CDR3 region is CASSQLNDRGQAFF. The CDR3 DNA follows: TGCGCCAGCAGCCAGCTTAACGACAGGGGGCAAGCTTTCTTT.

The V gene is TRBV10-3, the J gene TRBJ2-3; D possibly corresponds to TRBD2 (6 bases). This CDR3 has 15 residues. Per germline, CDR1 ENHRY and CDR2 SYGVKD. Trimming shortened V by 5 bases and J by 4 bases, and 16 bases separated the two germline ends. Written as DNA, the CDR3 is TGTGCCATCAGTTCTAGCGCCCTGGGGGCAGATACGCAGTATTTT. Translated, it gives CAISSSALGADTQYF.

The chain uses TRBV5-6 and TRBJ1-2; 7 bases are a match to TRBD1. The CDR3 runs 13 residues. V was clipped by 7 bases and J by 5 bases; unmatched bases: 8. Per the germline V gene, CDR1 is SGHDT and CDR2 is YYEEEE. The CDR3 protein is CASAREGAYGYTF. CDR3 sequence (DNA): TGTGCCAGCGCCCGAGAGGGGGCATATGGCTACACCTTC.

The chain links TRBV6-6 to TRBJ2-6, with D tentatively TRBD1 (6 bases). The CDR3 length is 16 residues. The germline V gene has CDR1 MNHNY and CDR2 SVGAGI (reference sequence). V lost 8 bases to trimming and J lost 0 bases, with 14 bases between them. The CDR3 DNA sequence: TGTGCCAGCGAACAAGGGGGACCCTCTGGGGCCAACGTCCTGACTTTC. This sequence encodes CASEQGGPSGANVLTF.

The DNA of the CDR3 is TGCGCCAGCAGCGTGGACAGCCGACCCACCGGGGAGCTGTTTTTT. Protein product: CASSVDSRPTGELFF. V usage is TRBV4-3 and J usage is TRBJ2-2; tentatively, D is TRBD1 (6 bases). Germline CDR1 and CDR2: LGHNA and YSLEER. V dropped 5 bases and J dropped 4 bases, with 14 bases sitting between them. The CDR3 sequence is 15 residues long.

The rearrangement uses TRBV5-4 and TRBJ2-2; the D is unclear. V was pared by 3 bases and J by 6 bases, with 12 bases between. CDR1 is SGHNT, CDR2 YYREEE, per germline (reference sequence). The CDR3 runs 14 residues. CDR3 protein: CASSSTQRSGELFF. CDR3 coding DNA: TGTGCCAGCAGCTCAACCCAGCGATCCGGGGAGCTGTTTTTT.

V gene TRBV6-6 combines with J gene TRBJ2-7, with D possibly TRBD1 on 5 matching bases. The CDR3 consists of 14 residues. The germline V and J ends were trimmed by 0 bases and 2 bases, with 8 bases remaining between them. CDR1 and CDR2 (germline): MNHNY, SVGAGI (reference sequence). CDR3 sequence: CASSYSQGAYEQYF. CDR3 sequence (DNA): TGTGCCAGCAGTTACTCCCAGGGTGCCTACGAGCAGTACTTC.

The rearrangement uses TRBV19 and TRBJ2-7, with 10 positions matching TRBD1. V shed 3 bases, J shed 3 bases, and the junction held 5 bases outside the gene matches. The CDR3 contains 15 residues. Germline CDR1 reads LNHDA; CDR2 reads SQIVND (reference sequence). Written as DNA, the CDR3 is TGTGCCAGTAGTATCGCCGGGACAGGGGACTACGAGCAGTACTTC. Its translation: CASSIAGTGDYEQYF.

The chain combines TRBV19 with TRBJ2-7; the match to TRBD1 covers 7 bases. The germline gives CDR1 LNHDA, CDR2 SQIVND (reference sequence). V shed 4 bases, J shed 6 bases, and the junction held 9 bases outside the gene matches. This CDR3 is 14 amino acids long. The CDR3 DNA reads TGTGCCAGTAGTACCGGGACAGTAGGCCGCGAGCAGTACTTC. This translates into CASSTGTVGREQYF.

V usage is TRBV5-6 and J usage is TRBJ2-2; D is perhaps TRBD1 (6 bases). CDR3 size: 15 residues. Germline-derived CDR1 and CDR2 are SGHDT and YYEEEE. V was trimmed by 1 base and J by 4 bases, leaving 11 bases between them. The CDR3 nucleotides are TGTGCCAGCAGCTTGAGGGCAGGGGCCACCGGGGAGCTGTTTTTT. Encoded protein: CASSLRAGATGELFF.

This chain uses TRBV4-3 with TRBJ2-1; 7 positions match TRBD2. The CDR3 covers 18 residues. With 0 bases clipped from V and 0 bases from J, the junction kept 8 bases outside the gene matches. CDR1 is LGHNA, CDR2 YSLEER, per germline. The CDR3 nucleotides are TGCGCCAGCAGCCAAGATTGGGCAGCGGGATCCTCCTACAATGAGCAGTTCTTC. Its protein is CASSQDWAAGSSYNEQFF.

The chain is built from TRBV15 and TRBJ2-3; 7 bases match TRBD2. CDR3 length: 17 amino acids. The trim removed 0 bases at V and 2 bases at J, leaving 8 bases unmatched. Germline-derived CDR1 and CDR2 are LNHNV and YYDKDF (reference sequence). The CDR3 region has the DNA TGTGCCACCAGCAGAGATGGACAAGCGGGGTACACAGATACGCAGTATTTT. Its protein is CATSRDGQAGYTDTQYF.

The chain is built from TRBV5-1 and TRBJ2-5; the match to TRBD2 covers 12 bases. The CDR3 runs 17 residues. Germline V gene lookup returns CDR1 SGHRS and CDR2 YFSETQ. V lost 4 bases to trimming and J lost 0 bases; unmatched junction nucleotides: 7. The CDR3 sequence is CASSPTLAGGNQETQYF. The DNA of the CDR3 is TGCGCCAGCAGCCCAACGCTAGCGGGGGGGAACCAAGAGACCCAGTACTTC.

This chain connects TRBV9 to TRBJ2-3; the D gene is possibly TRBD2 (6 bases). Trimming took off 7 bases at V and 4 bases at J, with 13 bases between the two ends. CDR1 is SGDLS and CDR2 is YYNGEE in the germline V gene. The CDR3 has 13 amino acids. CDR3 amino acids: CASRPSSADTQYF. In nucleotides, the CDR3 is TGTGCCAGCCGCCCTTCTAGCGCAGATACGCAGTATTTT.

The chain couples TRBV15 to TRBJ1-2; D unresolved. CDR1 and CDR2 from the germline V gene are LNHNV and YYDKDF (reference sequence). The CDR3 covers 13 residues. V dropped 0 bases and J dropped 7 bases, with 9 bases sitting between them. The DNA for the CDR3 is TGTGCCACCAGCAGAGAAAAGGCTAGTGGCTACACCTTC. This gives the protein CATSREKASGYTF.

The rearrangement joins TRBV19 to TRBJ1-5; D might be TRBD1 (6 bases). Germline V gene data show CDR1 as LNHDA and CDR2 as SQIVND (reference sequence). Trimming took 4 bases from V and 5 from J, leaving 9 bases between them. The length of the CDR3 is 13 residues. The CDR3 sequence: CASSTYRDQPQHF. CDR3 DNA sequence: TGTGCCAGTAGTACATACAGGGATCAGCCCCAGCATTTT.

The rearrangement uses TRBV7-2 and TRBJ2-1, with 8 bases aligning to TRBD1. Germline V CDR1 and CDR2: SGHTA, FQGNSA. Trimming removed 5 bases from V and 3 bases from J; junction bases left unmatched: 9. The CDR3 is 16 residues long. CDR3 in amino acids: CASSARQGTNYNEQFF. CDR3 DNA sequence: TGTGCCAGCAGCGCCCGACAGGGGACCAACTACAATGAGCAGTTCTTC.

The chain uses TRBV7-2 and TRBJ2-7; 7 positions match TRBD1. The CDR3 covers 14 residues. Losses at the gene ends were 4 bases for V and 7 bases for J; bases not matched to a gene: 10. Per germline, CDR1 SGHTA and CDR2 FQGNSA. The CDR3 coding sequence is TGTGCCAGCAGCTCTCAAACAGGGGCAAGGGAGCAGTACTTC. Residues: CASSSQTGAREQYF.

The CDR3 coding sequence is TGTGCCAGCAGTTCTCAGACTAGCGGGAGATACGAGCAGTACTTC. Amino acid sequence: CASSSQTSGRYEQYF. The chain is built from TRBV6-5 and TRBJ2-7; TRBD2 agrees at 12 bases. This CDR3 spans 15 amino acids. Germline-derived CDR1 and CDR2 are MNHEY and SVGAGI. The J segment lost 4 bases and the V segment lost 4 bases, leaving 5 bases of the junction unmatched.

The V and J genes are TRBV10-1 and TRBJ2-1; D possibly corresponds to TRBD1 (6 bases). Germline values: CDR1 WNHNN, CDR2 SYGVQD (reference sequence). This CDR3 has 14 residues. The V end was cut by 6 bases, the J end by 3 bases, with 12 bases between. The CDR3 region is CASSRDKLYNEQFF. CDR3 coding DNA: TGCGCCAGCAGCCGGGACAAACTCTACAATGAGCAGTTCTTC.

The chain links TRBV5-6 to TRBJ2-5, with 10 bases aligning to TRBD2. This CDR3 has 17 amino acids. The V and J ends lost 0 bases and 2 bases, in that order; junction bases with no gene match: 7. CDR1 SGHDT and CDR2 YYEEEE come from the germline V gene. Here the CDR3 reads CASSLALAGRLQETQYF. The CDR3 DNA reads TGTGCCAGCAGCTTGGCACTAGCGGGGCGCCTACAAGAGACCCAGTACTTC.

V is TRBV15 and J is TRBJ1-2; 8 bases are shared with TRBD1. CDR3 length equals 15 residues. CDR1 LNHNV and CDR2 YYDKDF come from the germline V gene (reference sequence). V gave up 1 base and J gave up 6 bases; unmatched junction bases: 7. The CDR3: CATSRAKTGDDGYTF. The CDR3 DNA follows: TGTGCCACCAGCAGAGCCAAGACAGGGGATGATGGCTACACCTTC.

The chain couples TRBV18 to TRBJ1-4; D unclear. The CDR3 contains 14 residues. V dropped 3 bases and J dropped 3 bases, with 8 bases sitting between them. CDR1 is KGHSH and CDR2 is LQKENI in the germline V gene. In DNA form, the CDR3 reads TGTGCCAGCTCACCGGCAGCGGCTAATGAAAAACTGTTTTTT. This sequence encodes CASSPAAANEKLFF.

The V and J genes are TRBV5-1 and TRBJ2-3; D is uncertain. V was clipped by 1 base and J by 3 bases, with 12 bases between them. The germline gives CDR1 SGHRS, CDR2 YFSETQ. CDR3 length equals 15 residues. CDR3 DNA sequence: TGCGCCAGCAGCTTGTCCGGAGCTGGGACAGATACGCAGTATTTT. Protein: CASSLSGAGTDTQYF. The variable domain in full, with the rest retrieved from reference TRBV5-1 and TRBJ2-3, is KAGVTQTPRYLIKTRGQQVTLSCSPISGHRSVSWYQQTPGQGLQFLFEYFSETQRNKGNFPGRFSGRQFSNSRSEMNVSTLELGDSALYLCASSLSGAGTDTQYFGPGTRLTVL.

The rearrangement uses TRBV5-6 and TRBJ1-2, with 7 bases fitting TRBD1. The CDR3 spans 15 residues. Germline trimming cut 2 bases from V and 8 bases from J; bases unmatched to any gene: 12. Germline CDR1 is SGHDT and CDR2 is YYEEEE. The CDR3 sequence is CASSFGDREVDGYTF. The CDR3 DNA reads TGTGCCAGCAGCTTCGGAGACAGGGAGGTTGACGGCTACACCTTC.

The chain recombines TRBV5-6 with TRBJ2-1; D is unclear. Trimming pared 0 bases from V and 10 bases from J, leaving 11 bases between. CDR1 SGHDT and CDR2 YYEEEE come from the germline V gene. This CDR3 has 13 amino acids. CDR3: CASSLVEFREQFF. DNA for the CDR3: TGTGCCAGCAGCTTGGTGGAGTTCCGGGAGCAGTTCTTC.

The chain combines TRBV6-1 with TRBJ1-5, with D possibly being TRBD1 (5 bases). Germline CDR1 is MNHNS and CDR2 is SASEGT. The CDR3 has 18 amino acids. With 2 bases removed from V and 4 bases from J, the gap between germline ends came to 21 bases. The CDR3 spells CASSEWDYRLLRNQPQHF. The CDR3 DNA is TGTGCCAGCAGTGAATGGGACTATCGACTACTGCGGAATCAGCCCCAGCATTTT.

V is TRBV2 and J is TRBJ2-2; 7 positions match TRBD2. V lost 3 bases and J lost 1; bases outside the gene matches: 11. Germline loops: CDR1 SNHLY, CDR2 FYNNEI. The length of the CDR3 is 18 residues. The CDR3 DNA follows: TGTGCCAGCAGTGAGTCCCGGGACTATTTAAAGAACACCGGGGAGCTGTTTTTT. This sequence encodes CASSESRDYLKNTGELFF.

The chain joins TRBV9 to TRBJ1-1; TRBD1 aligns across 7 bases. Germline lookup yields CDR1 SGDLS and CDR2 YYNGEE. Trimming took 3 bases from V and 8 from J; bases not matched to a gene: 13. The CDR3 runs to 15 residues. In DNA form, the CDR3 reads TGTGCCAGCAGCGCTCGGGACAGCCGAACACGAGAAGCTTTCTTT. The encoded protein is CASSARDSRTREAFF.

The CDR3 DNA reads TGTGCCAGCAGCCAAGCCGTCTCTGCGGGGGGCTACGAGCAGTACTTC. It yields the protein CASSQAVSAGGYEQYF. The chain has TRBV4-2 and TRBJ2-7; 8 positions match TRBD2. With 1 base clipped from V and 3 bases from J, the junction kept 8 bases outside the gene matches. Germline CDR1 reads LGHNA; CDR2 reads YNFKEQ. The CDR3 has 16 amino acids.

The chain employs TRBV7-2 and TRBJ2-1; no definite D call. CDR1 is SGHTA and CDR2 is FQGNSA in the germline V gene. The V end was cut by 4 bases, the J end by 2 bases, with 12 bases between. This CDR3 is 15 amino acids long. Here the CDR3 reads CASSSFRTTYNEQFF. CDR3 sequence (DNA): TGTGCCAGCAGCTCCTTTAGAACTACCTACAATGAGCAGTTCTTC.